The subject of this entry is one T cell receptor (beta chain). Its specificity is not known. Every donor provided one blood sample measuring 2.5 ml. The authors isolated total RNA from whole blood without sorting T cells. This CDR3 region has 14 residues. CDR1 and CDR2 (germline): KGHSH, LQKENI. Template switching appended UMIs that held a 6-nucleotide sample barcode. One entry per CDR3 protein, without DNA, is what TCRdb gives after re-calling the 5' RACE reads. Recorded for this sample: about 350,000 distinct CDR3 sequences. The entry originates in a study of monozygotic twins with inflammatory bowel disease. Overall study results and limits: Evidence did not back any single strong signal or clonotype linked to IBD.

The sequence was collected from a human donor with ulcerative colitis or Crohn's disease, or a healthy co-twin of an affected twin (not recorded which). V usage is TRBV18 and J usage is TRBJ2-3; lacking DNA, the TRBD1 call made by TCRdb goes unchecked. Sequences were obtained from blood. CDR3: CASSPPWDSHTQYF.